One sample yielded the 8 T cell receptor beta chains listed below, sequenced in a study of T cell repertoires in cytomegalovirus infection. One entry per CDR3 protein, called by TCRdb with MiXCR from the reads. Among over 150,000 distinct CDR3 sequences listed, about 15% were seen once. The sequenced sample was CD8+ T cells from PBMCs. Receptors originate from a human donor in good health (CMV status not recorded). Some clones in this sample may be carry-over from other donors' samples.

V usage is TRBV7-2 and J usage is TRBJ2-3; D assignment may be TRBD1 or TRBD2 (6 bases each). Deletions cut 6 bases from V and 2 bases from J, with 15 bases between. CDR3 length: 15 amino acids. Per the germline V gene, CDR1 is SGHTA and CDR2 is FQGNSA. The CDR3 reads CASSRGALFTDTQYF. The CDR3 DNA reads as TGTGCCAGCAGTAGGGGGGCCTTATTCACAGATACGCAGTATTTT. Full variable domain (remainder filled in from reference TRBV7-2 and TRBJ2-3): GAGVSQSPSNKVTEKGKDVELRCDPISGHTALYWYRQSLGQGLEFLIYFQGNSAPDKSGLPSDRFSAERTGGSVSTLTIQRTQQEDSAVYLCASSRGALFTDTQYFGPGTRLTVL.

This sequence joins TRBV4-1 and TRBJ2-2, with 8 bases identical to TRBD1. The germline V gene encodes CDR1 MGHRA and CDR2 YSYEKL. The CDR3 has 23 residues. V lost 0 bases to trimming and J lost 7 bases; unmatched junction nucleotides: 28. Here the CDR3 reads CASSQETGEIWSTGEVVGGELFF. In DNA form, the CDR3 reads TGCGCCAGCAGCCAAGAAACAGGCGAGATTTGGTCGACAGGGGAGGTTGTCGGCGGGGAGCTGTTTTTT.

Many counts were recorded for this clonotype. The V gene is TRBV7-2, the J gene TRBJ2-1, with TRBD2 matching over 8 bases. With 5 bases clipped from V and 5 bases from J, the junction kept 5 bases outside the gene matches. The CDR3 has 14 residues. Germline CDR1 is SGHTA and CDR2 is FQGNSA. The CDR3 protein is CASSPRGGDNEQFF. In DNA, the CDR3 is TGTGCCAGCAGCCCACGGGGGGGGGACAATGAGCAGTTCTTC.

The chain uses TRBV7-2 and TRBJ2-1; 7 positions agree with TRBD2. This CDR3 contains 13 residues. Trimming cost V 6 bases and J 7 bases; bases outside gene matches: 6. Per germline, CDR1 SGHTA and CDR2 FQGNSA. CDR3 in DNA: TGTGCCAGCAGGATAACCGGGAGGAATGAGCAGTTCTTC. Residues: CASRITGRNEQFF.

This chain connects TRBV4-1 to TRBJ1-2; D gene ambiguous. CDR3 size: 11 residues. Trimming removed 0 bases at V and 8 bases at J, with 4 bases between. Germline CDR1 and CDR2: MGHRA and YSYEKL. CDR3 in amino acids: CASSQDKGYTF. In DNA form, the CDR3 reads TGCGCCAGCAGCCAAGATAAGGGCTACACCTTC.

This clonotype has more than one count but fewer than ten. The rearrangement joins TRBV12-3 or TRBV12-4 to TRBJ2-7, with D possibly being TRBD2 (5 bases). The germline V and J ends were trimmed by 2 bases and 7 bases, with 9 bases remaining between them. This CDR3 has 12 residues. The CDR3 DNA reads TGTGCCAGCAGTTTAATGGACTGGGAGCAGTACTTC. Its translation is CASSLMDWEQYF.

The chain uses TRBV6-5 and TRBJ2-3; 9 bases match TRBD2. The CDR3 contains 16 residues. Germline CDR1 MNHEY, CDR2 SVGAGI. J lost 1 base, V lost 0 bases, and 2 bases had no gene match. The CDR3 here is CASSYSAGGGTDTQYF. CDR3 DNA sequence: TGTGCCAGCAGTTACTCAGCGGGGGGCGGCACAGATACGCAGTATTTT.

This clonotype was picked up a small number of times. The gene calls are TRBV7-9 and TRBJ1-5; TRBD1 might be the D (5 bases). In germline, CDR1 is SEHNR, CDR2 FQNEAQ (reference sequence). Trimming stripped 5 bases from V and 7 bases from J, with 9 bases between. This CDR3 contains 12 residues. The DNA of the CDR3 is TGTGCCAGCAGCCAGAAGGGGCAGCCCCAGCATTTT. It encodes CASSQKGQPQHF.